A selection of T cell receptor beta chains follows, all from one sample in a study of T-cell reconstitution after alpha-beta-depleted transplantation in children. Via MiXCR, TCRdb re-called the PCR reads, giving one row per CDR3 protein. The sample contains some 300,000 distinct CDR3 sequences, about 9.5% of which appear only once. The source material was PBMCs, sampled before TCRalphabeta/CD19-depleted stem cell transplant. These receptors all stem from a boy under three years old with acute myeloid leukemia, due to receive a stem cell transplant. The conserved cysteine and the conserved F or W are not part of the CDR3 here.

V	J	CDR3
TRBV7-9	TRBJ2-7	ASSLAQGALSYEQY
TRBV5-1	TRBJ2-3	ASSSLLGTDTQY
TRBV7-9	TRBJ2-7	ASSFLANRDRKGTYEQY
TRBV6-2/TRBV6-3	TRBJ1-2	ASSYGQGYT
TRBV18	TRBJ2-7	ASSPGQGVEQY
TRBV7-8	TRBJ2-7	ASSLETAPGEQY
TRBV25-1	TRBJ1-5	ASSYGYQPQH
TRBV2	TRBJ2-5	ASRQGTQY
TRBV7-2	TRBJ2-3	ASSQRLAGADTQY
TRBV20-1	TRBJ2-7	STPDLYEQY
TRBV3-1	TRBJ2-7	ASSQDWGFSFYEQY
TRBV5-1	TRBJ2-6	ASSPDSLYGANVLT
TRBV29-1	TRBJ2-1	SVMASSVPYNEQF
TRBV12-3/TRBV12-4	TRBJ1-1	ASSLRFYLSGDTEAF
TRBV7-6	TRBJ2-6	ASSFDGDGGANVLT
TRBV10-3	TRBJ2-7	AISESRGLPYEQY
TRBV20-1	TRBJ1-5	SALGNRDQPQH
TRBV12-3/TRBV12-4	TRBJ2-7	ASSLGPETAYEQY
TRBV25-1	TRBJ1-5	ASSDHTQGEEPQH
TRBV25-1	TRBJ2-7	ASSPWADLPYEQY
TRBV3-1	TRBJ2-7	ASSAKDTPPTKQY
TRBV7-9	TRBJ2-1	ASSLEGQLYNEQF
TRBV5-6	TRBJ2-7	ASSWGLSEQY
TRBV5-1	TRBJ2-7	ASSLGQESDEQY
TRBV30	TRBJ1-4	ACKKTFTGGDEKLF
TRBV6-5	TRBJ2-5	ASSYAVNAETQY
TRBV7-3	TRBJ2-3	ASSWTSGPTDTQY
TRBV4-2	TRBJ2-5	ASSQALAGAQETQY
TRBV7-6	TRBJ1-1	ASSLGGRGQVNTEAF
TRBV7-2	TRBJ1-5	ASSFGTGYQPQH
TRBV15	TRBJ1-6	ATSRARTGINSPLH
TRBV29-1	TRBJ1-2	SGTGGNGYT
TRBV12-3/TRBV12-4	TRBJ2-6	ASSPTLSSGANVLT
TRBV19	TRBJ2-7	ASSSQGASDYEQY
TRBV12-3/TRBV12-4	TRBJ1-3	ASSPTGLRNTIY
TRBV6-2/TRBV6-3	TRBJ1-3	ASSSLSGNTIY
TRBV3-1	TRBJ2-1	ASRGWTSGANEQF
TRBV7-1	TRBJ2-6	ASSSPLGQLAGEIPGANVLT
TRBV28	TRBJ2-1	ASSLPWTSDYNEQF
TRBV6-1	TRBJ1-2	ASSQGTGGPAGGYT
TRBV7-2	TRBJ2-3	ASSFSGTTSTDTQY
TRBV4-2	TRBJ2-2	ASSQVLEAGELF
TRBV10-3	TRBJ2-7	AISEWAGRDEQY
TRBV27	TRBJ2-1	ASSSHLSYNEQF
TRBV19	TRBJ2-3	ASSIEITRITDTQY
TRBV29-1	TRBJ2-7	SVGLASIYEQY